A single sample gave rise to the 28 T cell receptor beta chains below, sequenced in a study of technical replicates of blood from several donors. Repertoires were generated with immunoSEQ multiplex PCR, while TCRdb's copy carries only in-frame clones and drops some. The table shows 55,000 to 70,000 clones, with more than 75% occurring only once. Source material: PBMCs. Every receptor here comes from a human donor in good health. Some clones in this sample may be carry-over from other donors' samples.

The rearrangement uses TRBV7-8 and TRBJ2-1; TRBD1 aligns across 9 bases. Germline values: CDR1 SGHVS, CDR2 FQNEAQ. With 5 bases clipped from V and 2 bases from J, the junction kept 7 bases outside the gene matches. CDR3 length equals 16 residues. Here the CDR3 reads CASSRDRVLTYNEQFF. DNA for the CDR3: TGTGCCAGCAGCCGGGACAGGGTTCTCACCTACAATGAGCAGTTCTTC.

The chain joins TRBV11-3 to TRBJ1-3; unclear D gene. The CDR3 runs to 16 residues. V lost 1 base and J lost 0, with 10 bases in between. Germline CDR1 SGHNT, CDR2 YENEEA. DNA of the CDR3: TGTGCCAGCAGCTTAGTGGAGGGAAACTCTGGAAACACCATATATTTT. Its protein product is CASSLVEGNSGNTIYF.

The gene calls are TRBV11-2 and TRBJ2-7; 11 nucleotides agree with TRBD2. Trimming removed 2 bases from V and 1 base from J; junction bases left unmatched: 1. Germline lookup yields CDR1 SGHAT and CDR2 FQNNGV. The CDR3 runs 15 residues. The CDR3 region is CASSLPSGRSYEQYF. The CDR3 DNA reads TGTGCCAGCAGCTTACCTAGCGGGAGGTCCTACGAGCAGTACTTC.

V is TRBV5-1 and J is TRBJ2-7; no reliable D call. V lost 0 bases and J lost 4, with 11 bases in between. From germline, CDR1 is SGHRS and CDR2 YFSETQ. The CDR3 runs to 14 residues. This chain's CDR3 is CASSLESPGYEQYF. In DNA, the CDR3 is TGCGCCAGCAGCTTGGAATCACCCGGTTACGAGCAGTACTTC.

This chain links TRBV14 with TRBJ2-1; a weak D match, TRBD1 (6 bases). The V end was cut by 0 bases, the J end by 6 bases, with 15 bases between. This CDR3 contains 16 residues. The germline CDR1 and CDR2 sequences are SGHDN and FVKESK. CDR3: CASSQDLTGIGNEQFF. The CDR3 DNA is TGTGCCAGCAGCCAAGATCTTACAGGGATAGGCAATGAGCAGTTCTTC.

The genes are TRBV19 and TRBJ1-2, with D uncertain. This CDR3 contains 15 residues. Germline V CDR1 and CDR2: LNHDA, SQIVND (reference sequence). V gave up 0 bases and J gave up 4 bases, with 12 bases separating them. The CDR3 bases are TGTGCCAGTAGTATAGATCCGGGGTCAACCTATGGCTACACCTTC. Translating it yields CASSIDPGSTYGYTF.

V and J are TRBV29-1 and TRBJ2-7, with 7 bases lining up with TRBD1. Per the germline V gene, CDR1 is SQVTM and CDR2 is ANQGSEA. V shed 1 base and J 2 bases; nucleotides not matched to a gene: 2. The CDR3 totals 13 residues. The CDR3 DNA is TGCAGCGTTGAAGGAGGGGGCCCCTACGAGCAGTACTTC. It encodes CSVEGGGPYEQYF.

This clone was found once. This chain joins TRBV7-9 and TRBJ2-5; 14 bases match TRBD2. Trimming removed 5 bases from V and 0 bases from J; junction bases left unmatched: 8. This CDR3 is 18 amino acids long. The germline V gene has CDR1 SEHNR and CDR2 FQNEAQ (reference sequence). DNA of the CDR3: TGTGCCAGCAGCCCTGGACTAGCGGGGGGCCAGTACCAAGAGACCCAGTACTTC. Its protein product is CASSPGLAGGQYQETQYF.

The V gene is TRBV21-1, the J gene TRBJ1-5. TRBV21-1 is annotated as a pseudogene. The CDR3 sequence is 15 residues long. CDR3 nucleotides: TGTGCCAGCAGCAACCCCCGGGGGGCCCCGCGAGCCCAGCATTTT. This gives the protein CASSNPRGAPRAQHF.

The chain uses TRBV7-3 and TRBJ2-7, with 7 bases identical to TRBD1. The junction had 8 bases not matched to a gene; V was cut back by 5 bases and J by 7 bases. The CDR3 totals 13 residues. Germline V gene lookup returns CDR1 SGHTA and CDR2 FQGTGA. The CDR3 nucleotides are TGTGCCAGCAGCCCGACGACAGGGCAAGAGCAGTACTTC. Translating it yields CASSPTTGQEQYF. The whole variable domain, filled in from reference TRBV7-3 and TRBJ2-7, reads GAGVSQTPSNKVTEKGKYVELRCDPISGHTALYWYRQSLGQGPEFLIYFQGTGAADDSGLPNDRFFAVRPEGSVSTLKIQRTERGDSAVYLCASSPTTGQEQYFGPGTRLTVT.

This clone was found a few times. The rearrangement links TRBV28 to TRBJ1-2; unclear D gene. Germline V gene data show CDR1 as MDHEN and CDR2 as SYDVKM. The CDR3 length is 14 residues. Trimming removed 5 bases from V and 4 bases from J, with 14 bases in between. The CDR3 here is CASSPPRLGYGYTF. In DNA form, the CDR3 reads TGTGCCAGCAGTCCGCCTCGACTGGGCTATGGCTACACCTTC.

The chain joins TRBV6-6 to TRBJ1-5, with D perhaps TRBD1 (5 bases). The CDR3 is 13 amino acids. Germline CDR1 MNHNY, CDR2 SVGAGI (reference sequence). V lost 8 bases to trimming and J lost 1 base, with 9 bases between them. This CDR3 is CASQRGSNQPQHF. In nucleotides, the CDR3 is TGTGCCAGCCAACGGGGGAGCAATCAGCCCCAGCATTTT.

V is TRBV7-9 and J is TRBJ1-2; 7 nucleotides line up with TRBD1. The CDR3 runs to 14 residues. Germline assignment: CDR1 SEHNR and CDR2 FQNEAQ (reference sequence). The V and J ends lost 4 bases and 2 bases, in that order; junction bases with no gene match: 4. This CDR3 is CASSSQGVNYGYTF. CDR3 sequence (DNA): TGTGCCAGCAGCTCTCAGGGGGTAAACTATGGCTACACCTTC. The whole variable domain, filled in from reference TRBV7-9 and TRBJ1-2, reads DTGVSQNPRHKITKRGQNVTFRCDPISEHNRLYWYRQTLGQGPEFLTYFQNEAQLEKSRLLSDRFSAERPKGSFSTLEIQRTEQGDSAMYLCASSSQGVNYGYTFGSGTRLTVV.

The chain combines TRBV7-9 with TRBJ1-1; a possible D gene is TRBD1 (5 bases). Trimming shortened V by 5 bases and J by 1 base, and 14 bases separated the two germline ends. The CDR3 spans 15 residues. Germline loops: CDR1 SEHNR, CDR2 FQNEAQ (reference sequence). The CDR3: CASSLGPTENTEAFF. Written as DNA, the CDR3 is TGTGCCAGCAGCCTTGGGCCGACAGAGAACACTGAAGCTTTCTTT.

This chain uses TRBV6-6 with TRBJ2-1; no firm D call. The CDR3 runs 15 residues. From germline, CDR1 is MNHNY and CDR2 SVGAGI (reference sequence). Trimming removed 6 bases at V and 0 bases at J, with 12 bases between. The CDR3 loop reads CASSPPVSSYNEQFF. For the CDR3, the DNA is TGTGCCAGCAGCCCGCCGGTTAGCTCCTACAATGAGCAGTTCTTC.

The gene calls are TRBV7-9 and TRBJ2-7; D may be TRBD1 (6 bases). The CDR3 is 14 amino acids. Germline values: CDR1 SEHNR, CDR2 FQNEAQ (reference sequence). V was shortened by 5 bases and J by 6 bases, with 17 bases between the two germline ends. DNA for the CDR3: TGTGCCAGCAGCCATCTACAAGGACAGTCCGAGCAGTACTTC. Encoded protein: CASSHLQGQSEQYF. Combining the CDR3 with reference TRBV7-9 and TRBJ2-7 gives the whole variable domain DTGVSQNPRHKITKRGQNVTFRCDPISEHNRLYWYRQTLGQGPEFLTYFQNEAQLEKSRLLSDRFSAERPKGSFSTLEIQRTEQGDSAMYLCASSHLQGQSEQYFGPGTRLTVT.

The rearrangement uses TRBV15 and TRBJ2-7, with TRBD2 matching 8 bases. V dropped 2 bases and J dropped 2; count of bases not matched to a gene: 8. The CDR3 runs to 16 residues. The germline V gene has CDR1 LNHNV and CDR2 YYDKDF (reference sequence). CDR3 residues: CATSRRREAGAYEQYF. The CDR3 DNA reads TGTGCCACCAGCAGACGCCGGGAAGCGGGAGCCTACGAGCAGTACTTC.

V usage is TRBV11-1 and J usage is TRBJ2-1, with a tentative D call TRBD2 (6 bases). The CDR3 is made up of 16 amino acids. Germline assignment: CDR1 SGHAT and CDR2 FQDESV (reference sequence). Trimming pared 2 bases from V and 10 bases from J, leaving 21 bases between. The CDR3 DNA is TGTGCCAGCAGCTTACGGGACGGGACTTCACTCCGGGAGCAGTTCTTC. Amino acid sequence: CASSLRDGTSLREQFF.

The gene calls are TRBV5-1 and TRBJ1-6; D is undetermined. This CDR3 spans 16 amino acids. Trimming shortened V by 0 bases and J by 6 bases, and 13 bases separated the two germline ends. Germline CDR1 reads SGHRS; CDR2 reads YFSETQ. The CDR3 protein is CASSLGPGTGNSPLHF. DNA of the CDR3: TGCGCCAGCAGCTTGGGCCCCGGTACCGGTAATTCACCCCTCCACTTT.

Here the CDR3 reads CASREGPLNTEAFF. The CDR3 DNA reads as TGTGCCAGCAGAGAGGGCCCTTTGAACACTGAAGCTTTCTTT. The gene calls are TRBV6-1 and TRBJ1-1; D ambiguous. CDR3 length: 14 residues. V lost 6 bases, J lost 0 bases, and 11 bases lay in between. Per germline, CDR1 MNHNS and CDR2 SASEGT.

The chain combines TRBV4-3 with TRBJ1-2; TRBD1 agrees at 9 bases. The V segment lost 4 bases and the J segment 3 bases; nucleotides outside the gene matches: 3. The CDR3 length is 14 residues. The germline CDR1 and CDR2 sequences are LGHNA and YSLEER. The CDR3 DNA sequence: TGCGCCAGCAGCCCAAGACAGGGGGACTATGGCTACACCTTC. It encodes CASSPRQGDYGYTF.

As DNA, the CDR3 is TGTGCCAGCCAGTGGGCAGGGATGGATGGCTACACCTTC. Encoded protein: CASQWAGMDGYTF. The chain is built from TRBV19 and TRBJ1-2, with D perhaps TRBD1 (5 bases). V was pared by 9 bases and J by 6 bases, with 17 bases between. CDR1 is LNHDA and CDR2 is SQIVND in the germline V gene (reference sequence). This CDR3 has 13 amino acids.

The chain has TRBV19 and TRBJ1-6, with D possibly matching TRBD1 (6 bases). The CDR3 has 15 amino acids. In germline, CDR1 is LNHDA, CDR2 SQIVND (reference sequence). Trimming removed 6 bases at V and 8 bases at J, with 17 bases between. The CDR3 protein is CASRKTGYGDSPLHF. The CDR3 nucleotides read TGTGCCAGTAGGAAGACAGGCTACGGAGATTCACCCCTCCACTTT.

The chain uses TRBV10-3 and TRBJ2-3, with TRBD2 matching 13 bases. CDR1 is ENHRY, CDR2 SYGVKD, per germline. The CDR3 extends over 16 amino acids. The CDR3 sequence is CATGLAGSRVTDTQYF. CDR3 DNA sequence: TGTGCTACGGGACTAGCGGGATCGCGGGTGACAGATACGCAGTATTTT.

The chain combines TRBV30 with TRBJ1-4; 7 bases fit TRBD1. V gave up 2 bases and J gave up 6 bases; unmatched junction bases: 3. This CDR3 has 13 residues. In germline, CDR1 is GTSNPN, CDR2 SVGIG (reference sequence). CDR3 loop: CAWSTGEDEKLFF. The CDR3 coding sequence is TGTGCCTGGAGTACAGGGGAAGATGAAAAACTGTTTTTT.

The chain couples TRBV4-2 to TRBJ2-7; D unclear. Germline CDR1 and CDR2: LGHNA and YNFKEQ. The CDR3 length is 18 residues. V was pared by 0 bases and J by 4 bases, with 22 bases between. The CDR3 coding sequence is TGTGCCAGCAGCCAAGATGTCGGTATGGCGGCCCTTCCTTACGAGCAGTACTTC. Translating gives CASSQDVGMAALPYEQYF.

The chain carries TRBV30 and TRBJ2-4; tentative D call: TRBD2 (6 bases). CDR1 is GTSNPN, CDR2 SVGIG, per germline (reference sequence). CDR3 length equals 12 residues. V lost 0 bases, J lost 9 bases, and 9 bases lay in between. Here the CDR3 reads CAWSVLGGIQYF. The CDR3 nucleotides read TGTGCCTGGAGTGTACTGGGGGGCATTCAGTACTTC.

The chain is built from TRBV5-1 and TRBJ2-2; weak D call: TRBD1 (6 bases). Germline V CDR1 and CDR2: SGHRS, YFSETQ. Trimming stripped 1 base from V and 6 bases from J, with 7 bases between. This CDR3 region has 13 residues. In DNA form, the CDR3 reads TGCGCCAGCAGCTTGCAGGGGCCCGGGGAGCTGTTTTTT. This encodes CASSLQGPGELFF.